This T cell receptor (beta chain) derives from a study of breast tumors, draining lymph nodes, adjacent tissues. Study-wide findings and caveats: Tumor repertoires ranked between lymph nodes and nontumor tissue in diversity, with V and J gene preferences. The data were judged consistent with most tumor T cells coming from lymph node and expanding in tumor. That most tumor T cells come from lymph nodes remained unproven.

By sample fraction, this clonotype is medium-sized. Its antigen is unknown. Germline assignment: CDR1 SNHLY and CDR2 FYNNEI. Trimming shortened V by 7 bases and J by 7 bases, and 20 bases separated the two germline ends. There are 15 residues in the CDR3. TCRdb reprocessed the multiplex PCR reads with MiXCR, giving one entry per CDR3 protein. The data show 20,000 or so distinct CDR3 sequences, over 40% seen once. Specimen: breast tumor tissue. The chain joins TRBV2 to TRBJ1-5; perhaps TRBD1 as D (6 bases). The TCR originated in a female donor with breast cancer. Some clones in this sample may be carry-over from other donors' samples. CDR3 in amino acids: CASTPTGGPRQPQHF. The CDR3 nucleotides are TGTGCCAGCACCCCTACTGGGGGCCCGAGGCAGCCCCAGCATTTT.